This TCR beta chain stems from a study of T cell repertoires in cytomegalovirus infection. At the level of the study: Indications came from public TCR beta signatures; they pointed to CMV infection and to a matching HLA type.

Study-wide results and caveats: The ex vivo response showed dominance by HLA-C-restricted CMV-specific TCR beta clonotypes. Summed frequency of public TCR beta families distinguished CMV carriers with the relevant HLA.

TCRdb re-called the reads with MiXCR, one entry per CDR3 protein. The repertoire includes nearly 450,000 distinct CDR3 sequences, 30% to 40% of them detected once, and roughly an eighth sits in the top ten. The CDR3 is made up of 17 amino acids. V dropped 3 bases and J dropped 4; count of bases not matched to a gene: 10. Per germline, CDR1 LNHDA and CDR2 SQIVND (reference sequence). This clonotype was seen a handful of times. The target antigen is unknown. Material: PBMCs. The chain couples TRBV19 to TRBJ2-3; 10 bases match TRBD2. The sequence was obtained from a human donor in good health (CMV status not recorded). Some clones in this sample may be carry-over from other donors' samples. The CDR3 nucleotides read TGTGCCAGTAGTATGAGGCCCAGCGGGGGGGCAGCAGATACGCAGTATTTT. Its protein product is CASSMRPSGGAADTQYF.